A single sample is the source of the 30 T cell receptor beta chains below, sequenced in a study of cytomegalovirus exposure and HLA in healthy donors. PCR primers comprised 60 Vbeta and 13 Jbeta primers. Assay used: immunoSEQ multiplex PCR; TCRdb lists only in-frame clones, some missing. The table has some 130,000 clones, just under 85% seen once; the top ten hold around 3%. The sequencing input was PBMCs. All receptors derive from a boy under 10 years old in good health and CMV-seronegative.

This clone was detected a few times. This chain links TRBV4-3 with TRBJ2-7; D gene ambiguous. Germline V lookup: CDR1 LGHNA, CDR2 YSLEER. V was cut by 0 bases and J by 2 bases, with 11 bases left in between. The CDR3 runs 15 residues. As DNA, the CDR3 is TGCGCCAGCAGCCAAGATAGGAACAGAGCCTACGAGCAGTACTTC. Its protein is CASSQDRNRAYEQYF.

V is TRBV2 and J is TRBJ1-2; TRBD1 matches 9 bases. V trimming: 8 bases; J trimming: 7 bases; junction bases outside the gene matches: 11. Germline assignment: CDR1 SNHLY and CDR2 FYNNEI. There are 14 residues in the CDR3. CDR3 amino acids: CASGEDRGKSGYTF. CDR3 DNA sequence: TGTGCCAGCGGAGAGGACAGGGGAAAATCTGGCTACACCTTC.

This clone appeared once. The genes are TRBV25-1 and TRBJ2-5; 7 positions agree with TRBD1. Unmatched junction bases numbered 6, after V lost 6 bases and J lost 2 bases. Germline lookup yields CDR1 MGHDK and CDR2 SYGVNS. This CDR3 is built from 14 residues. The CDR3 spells CASRARGSQETQYF. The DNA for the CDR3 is TGTGCCAGCAGAGCCAGGGGGTCACAAGAGACCCAGTACTTC.

The CDR3 protein is CASSERPGSSREAFF. Here the CDR3 DNA reads TGTGCCAGCAGTGAACGCCCGGGATCTAGCCGTGAAGCTTTCTTT. The V gene is TRBV6-1, the J gene TRBJ1-1; D remains ambiguous. Between the trimmed V and J ends, which lost 2 bases and 7 bases, there was a span of 17 bases. This CDR3 comprises 15 residues. CDR1 and CDR2 from the germline V gene are MNHNS and SASEGT.

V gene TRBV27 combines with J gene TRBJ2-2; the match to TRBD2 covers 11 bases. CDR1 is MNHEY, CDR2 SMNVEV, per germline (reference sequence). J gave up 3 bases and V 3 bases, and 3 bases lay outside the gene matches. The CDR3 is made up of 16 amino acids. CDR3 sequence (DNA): TGTGCCAGCAGTTTGTTACTAGCGGGGGACACCGGGGAGCTGTTTTTT. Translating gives CASSLLLAGDTGELFF.

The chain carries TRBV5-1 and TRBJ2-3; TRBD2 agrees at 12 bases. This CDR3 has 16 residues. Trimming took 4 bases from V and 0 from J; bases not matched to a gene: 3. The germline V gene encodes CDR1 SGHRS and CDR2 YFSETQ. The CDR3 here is CASSAGLAGSTDTQYF. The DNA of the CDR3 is TGCGCCAGCAGCGCCGGACTAGCGGGGAGCACAGATACGCAGTATTTT.

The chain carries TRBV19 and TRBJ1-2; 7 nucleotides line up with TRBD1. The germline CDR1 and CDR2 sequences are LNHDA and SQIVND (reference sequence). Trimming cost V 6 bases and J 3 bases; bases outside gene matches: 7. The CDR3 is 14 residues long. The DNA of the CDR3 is TGTGCCAGTAGCCACCTCGACAGGGACTATGGCTACACCTTC. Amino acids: CASSHLDRDYGYTF.

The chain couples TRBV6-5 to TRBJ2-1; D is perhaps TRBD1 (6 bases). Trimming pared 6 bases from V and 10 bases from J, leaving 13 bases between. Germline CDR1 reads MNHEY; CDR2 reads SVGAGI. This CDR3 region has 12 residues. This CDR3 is CASRYPQGEQFF. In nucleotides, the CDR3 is TGTGCCAGCAGATACCCACAGGGCGAGCAGTTCTTC.

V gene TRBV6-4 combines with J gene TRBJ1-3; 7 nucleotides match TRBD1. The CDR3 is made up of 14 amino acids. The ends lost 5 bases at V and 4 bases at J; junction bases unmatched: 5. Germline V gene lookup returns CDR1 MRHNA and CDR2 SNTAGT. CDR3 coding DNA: TGTGCCAGCAGTCCGGACAGGAGAGGAAACACCATATATTTT. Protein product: CASSPDRRGNTIYF.

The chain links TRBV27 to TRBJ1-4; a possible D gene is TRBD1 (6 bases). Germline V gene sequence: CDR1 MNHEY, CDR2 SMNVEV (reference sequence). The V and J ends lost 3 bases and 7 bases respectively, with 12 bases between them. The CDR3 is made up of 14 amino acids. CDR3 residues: CASSFAGAGEKLFF. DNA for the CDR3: TGTGCCAGCAGTTTTGCGGGGGCAGGTGAAAAACTGTTTTTT.

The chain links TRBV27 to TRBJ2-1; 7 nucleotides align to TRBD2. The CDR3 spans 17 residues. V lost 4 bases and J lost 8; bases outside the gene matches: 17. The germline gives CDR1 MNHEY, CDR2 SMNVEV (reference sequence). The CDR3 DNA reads TGTGCCAGCAGTTCGCTGGGAGGCGGCGGGAGCGAGGATGAGCAGTTCTTC. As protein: CASSSLGGGGSEDEQFF.

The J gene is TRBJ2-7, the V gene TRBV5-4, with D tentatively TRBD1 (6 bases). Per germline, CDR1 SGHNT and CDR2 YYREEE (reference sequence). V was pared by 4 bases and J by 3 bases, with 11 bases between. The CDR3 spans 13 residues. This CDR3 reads CASSRRDNYEQYV. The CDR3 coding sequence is TGTGCCAGCAGCAGAAGGGACAACTACGAGCAGTACGTC.

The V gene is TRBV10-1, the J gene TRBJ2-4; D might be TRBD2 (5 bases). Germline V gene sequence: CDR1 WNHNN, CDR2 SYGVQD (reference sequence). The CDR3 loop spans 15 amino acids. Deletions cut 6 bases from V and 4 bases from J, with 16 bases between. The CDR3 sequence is CASRAVLVRKNIQYF. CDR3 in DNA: TGCGCCAGCAGGGCGGTACTAGTGCGGAAAAACATTCAGTACTTC.

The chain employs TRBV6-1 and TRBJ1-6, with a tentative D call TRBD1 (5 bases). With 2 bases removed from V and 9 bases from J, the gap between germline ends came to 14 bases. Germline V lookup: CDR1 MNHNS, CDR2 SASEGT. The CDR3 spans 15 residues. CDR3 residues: CASSELGGGGSPLHF. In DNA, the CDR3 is TGTGCCAGCAGTGAATTGGGGGGAGGTGGTTCACCCCTCCACTTT.

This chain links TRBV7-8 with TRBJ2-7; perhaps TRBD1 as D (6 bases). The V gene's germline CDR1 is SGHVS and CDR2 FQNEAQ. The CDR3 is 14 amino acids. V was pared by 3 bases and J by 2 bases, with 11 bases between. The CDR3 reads CASSFAGVAYEQYV. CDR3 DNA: TGTGCCAGCAGCTTCGCAGGGGTCGCCTACGAGCAGTACGTC.

CDR3 protein: CASSLFGPTYEQYF. The CDR3 DNA sequence: TGTGCCAGCAGTTTATTCGGTCCCACCTACGAGCAGTACTTC. The genes are TRBV27 and TRBJ2-7; D ambiguous. The germline gives CDR1 MNHEY, CDR2 SMNVEV (reference sequence). The CDR3 is 14 amino acids. Trimming shortened V by 1 base and J by 2 bases, and 9 bases separated the two germline ends.

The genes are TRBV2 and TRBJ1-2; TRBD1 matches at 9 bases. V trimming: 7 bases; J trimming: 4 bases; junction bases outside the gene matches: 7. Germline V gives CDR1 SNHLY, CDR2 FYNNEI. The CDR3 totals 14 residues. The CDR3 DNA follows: TGTGCCAGCATAAGGACAGGGGTGGTCTATGGCTACACCTTC. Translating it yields CASIRTGVVYGYTF. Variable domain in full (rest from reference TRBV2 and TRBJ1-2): EPEVTQTPSHQVTQMGQEVILRCVPISNHLYFYWYRQILGQKVEFLVSFYNNEISEKSEIFDDQFSVERPDGSNFTLKIRSTKLEDSAMYFCASIRTGVVYGYTFGSGTRLTVV.

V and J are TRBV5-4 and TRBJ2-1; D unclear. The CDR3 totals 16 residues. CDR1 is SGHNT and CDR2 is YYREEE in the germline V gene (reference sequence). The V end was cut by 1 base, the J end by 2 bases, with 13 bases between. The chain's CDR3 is CASSLRSMKPYNEQFF. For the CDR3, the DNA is TGTGCCAGCAGCTTGCGGTCAATGAAGCCCTACAATGAGCAGTTCTTC.

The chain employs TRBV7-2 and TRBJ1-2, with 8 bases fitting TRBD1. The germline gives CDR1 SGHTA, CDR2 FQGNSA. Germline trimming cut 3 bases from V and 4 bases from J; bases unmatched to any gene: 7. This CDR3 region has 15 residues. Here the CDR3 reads CASSFFHGTGYGYTF. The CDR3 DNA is TGTGCCAGCAGCTTTTTCCATGGGACAGGCTATGGCTACACCTTC.

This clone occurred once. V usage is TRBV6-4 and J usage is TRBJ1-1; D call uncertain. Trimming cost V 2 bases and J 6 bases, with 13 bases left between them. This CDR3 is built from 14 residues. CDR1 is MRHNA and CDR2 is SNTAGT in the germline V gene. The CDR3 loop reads CASSDGSSHSEAFF. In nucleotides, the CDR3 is TGTGCCAGCAGTGACGGGAGTTCCCACTCTGAAGCTTTCTTT.

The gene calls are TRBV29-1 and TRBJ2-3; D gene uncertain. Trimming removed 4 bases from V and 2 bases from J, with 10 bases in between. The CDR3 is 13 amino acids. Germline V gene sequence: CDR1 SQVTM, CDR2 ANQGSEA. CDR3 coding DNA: TGCAGCGTTGTTTCCCCCTTCACAGATACGCAGTATTTT. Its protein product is CSVVSPFTDTQYF.

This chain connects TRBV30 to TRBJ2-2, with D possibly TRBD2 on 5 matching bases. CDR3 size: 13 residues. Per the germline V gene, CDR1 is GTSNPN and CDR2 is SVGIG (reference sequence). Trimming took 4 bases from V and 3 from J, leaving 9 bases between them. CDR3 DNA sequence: TGTGCCTGGACTAGCCTATACACCGGGGAGCTGTTTTTT. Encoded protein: CAWTSLYTGELFF.

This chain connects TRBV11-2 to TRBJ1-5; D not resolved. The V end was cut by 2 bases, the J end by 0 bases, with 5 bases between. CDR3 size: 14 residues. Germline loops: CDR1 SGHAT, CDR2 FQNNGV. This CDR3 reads CASSLINSNQPQHF. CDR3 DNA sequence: TGTGCCAGCAGCTTAATTAATAGCAATCAGCCCCAGCATTTT.

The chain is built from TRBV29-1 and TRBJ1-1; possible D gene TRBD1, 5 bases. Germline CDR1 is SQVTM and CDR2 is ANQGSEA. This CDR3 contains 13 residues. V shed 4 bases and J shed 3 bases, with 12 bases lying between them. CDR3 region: CSVAFGGDTEAFF. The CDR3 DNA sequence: TGCAGCGTTGCATTCGGGGGGGACACTGAAGCTTTCTTT.

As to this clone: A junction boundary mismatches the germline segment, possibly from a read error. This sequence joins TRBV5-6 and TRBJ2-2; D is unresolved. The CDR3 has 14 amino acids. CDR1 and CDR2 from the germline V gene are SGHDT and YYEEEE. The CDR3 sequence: CASSPQANPGELFF. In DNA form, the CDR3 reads TGTGCCAGCAGCCCCCAGGCGAACCCCGGGGAGCTGTTTTTT.

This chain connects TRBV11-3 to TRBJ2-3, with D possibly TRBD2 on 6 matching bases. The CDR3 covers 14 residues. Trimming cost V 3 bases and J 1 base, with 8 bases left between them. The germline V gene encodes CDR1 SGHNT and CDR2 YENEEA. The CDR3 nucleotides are TGTGCCAGCAGCTTCGGGGGACGCACAGATACGCAGTATTTT. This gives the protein CASSFGGRTDTQYF. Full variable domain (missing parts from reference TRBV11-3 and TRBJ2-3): EAGVVQSPRYKIIEKKQPVAFWCNPISGHNTLYWYLQNLGQGPELLIRYENEEAVDDSQLPKDRFSAERLKGVDSTLKIQPAELGDSAVYLCASSFGGRTDTQYFGPGTRLTVL.

This chain's CDR3 is CASSLQGMSYEQYF. The CDR3 coding sequence is TGTGCCAGCAGCTTACAGGGGATGTCCTACGAGCAGTACTTC. The chain recombines TRBV7-8 with TRBJ2-7; D perhaps matches TRBD1 (6 bases). The CDR3 is 14 residues long. Trimming removed 2 bases at V and 1 base at J, with 9 bases between. Germline values: CDR1 SGHVS, CDR2 FQNEAQ.

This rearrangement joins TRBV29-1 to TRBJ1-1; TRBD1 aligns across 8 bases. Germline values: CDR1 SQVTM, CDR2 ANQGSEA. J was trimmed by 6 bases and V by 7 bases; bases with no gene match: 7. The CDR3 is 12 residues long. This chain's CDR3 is CSAMTGEAEAFF. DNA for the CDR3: TGCAGCGCTATGACAGGGGAGGCTGAAGCTTTCTTT.

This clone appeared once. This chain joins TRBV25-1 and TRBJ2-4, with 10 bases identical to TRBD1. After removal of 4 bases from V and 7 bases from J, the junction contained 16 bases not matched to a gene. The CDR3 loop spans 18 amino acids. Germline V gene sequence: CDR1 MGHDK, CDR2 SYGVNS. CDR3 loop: CASSVSPGTGDNTNIQYF. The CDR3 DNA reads TGTGCCAGCAGTGTATCTCCCGGGACAGGGGACAATACGAACATTCAGTACTTC.

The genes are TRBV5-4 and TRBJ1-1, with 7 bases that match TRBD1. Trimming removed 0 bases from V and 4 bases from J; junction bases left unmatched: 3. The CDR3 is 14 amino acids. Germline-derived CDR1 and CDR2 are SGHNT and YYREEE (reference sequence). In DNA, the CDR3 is TGTGCCAGCAGCTTGGCGACAGGGCCCACTGAAGCTTTCTTT. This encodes CASSLATGPTEAFF.